A single sample gave rise to the 13 T cell receptor beta chains below, sequenced in a study of cytomegalovirus exposure and HLA in healthy donors. Researchers ran the PCR with 60 Vbeta and 13 Jbeta primers. Sequenced by immunoSEQ multiplex PCR; TCRdb stores in-frame clones only, minus some. This table holds approximately 180,000 clones, around 70% found once. The sequenced sample consisted of PBMCs. The source of these receptors is a male donor in good health and CMV-seronegative.

To note about this clone: The sample carries other DNA sequences with the same CDR3. The chain recombines TRBV15 with TRBJ1-5; D is uncertain. Germline V lookup: CDR1 LNHNV, CDR2 YYDKDF (reference sequence). The V and J ends lost 0 bases and 1 base respectively, with 4 bases between them. The CDR3 covers 14 residues. The CDR3 DNA reads TGTGCCACCAGCAGAGATTCGAGCAATCAGCCCCAGCATTTT. This translates into CATSRDSSNQPQHF.

The V call is TRBV7-8, the J call TRBJ2-7; TRBD1 aligns across 8 bases. V dropped 6 bases and J dropped 5; count of bases not matched to a gene: 6. Germline V gene data show CDR1 as SGHVS and CDR2 as FQNEAQ. The CDR3 is 13 amino acids. The CDR3 region is CASSGQGIHEQYF. The CDR3 region has the DNA TGTGCCAGCAGTGGACAGGGCATCCACGAGCAGTACTTC.

The chain employs TRBV9 and TRBJ2-1; D is undetermined. Trimming left V 0 bases short and J 9 bases short, with 16 bases between. This CDR3 has 15 residues. Germline CDR1 reads SGDLS; CDR2 reads YYNGEE. The chain's CDR3 is CASSVAAVRYLEQFF. CDR3 DNA: TGTGCCAGCAGCGTAGCTGCTGTCAGGTACCTTGAGCAGTTCTTC.

V gene TRBV6-6 combines with J gene TRBJ1-5; 11 nucleotides line up with TRBD1. Trimming took 7 bases from V and 4 from J; bases not matched to a gene: 9. The CDR3 has 16 amino acids. Germline CDR1 reads MNHNY; CDR2 reads SVGAGI (reference sequence). Here the CDR3 DNA reads TGTGCCAGCAACCTCGGACAGGGGGCAGGTAATCAGCCCCAGCATTTT. Amino acid sequence: CASNLGQGAGNQPQHF.

The chain recombines TRBV7-2 with TRBJ1-2; D gene uncertain. V was cut by 3 bases and J by 4 bases, with 12 bases left in between. Germline CDR1 is SGHTA and CDR2 is FQGNSA. The CDR3 has 14 residues. The CDR3 loop is CASSFPTASYGYTF. The CDR3, as DNA: TGTGCCAGCAGCTTCCCGACGGCTAGCTATGGCTACACCTTC.

V and J are TRBV30 and TRBJ1-2; D gene unclear. The CDR3 contains 15 residues. Germline V gives CDR1 GTSNPN, CDR2 SVGIG (reference sequence). Trimming removed 0 bases from V and 3 bases from J, with 14 bases in between. CDR3 bases: TGTGCCTGGAGTGTACAAGGACTCGTCTACTATGGCTACACCTTC. Amino acid sequence: CAWSVQGLVYYGYTF.

This chain uses TRBV19 with TRBJ2-4; no clear D. Germline CDR1 reads LNHDA; CDR2 reads SQIVND (reference sequence). Trimming stripped 0 bases from V and 7 bases from J, with 13 bases between. The CDR3 contains 15 residues. CDR3 loop: CASSIDRSGRNIQYF. DNA of the CDR3: TGTGCCAGTAGTATAGATCGGTCAGGTCGGAACATTCAGTACTTC.

The V gene is TRBV19, the J gene TRBJ2-3, with a possible D match to TRBD2 (6 bases). Germline V CDR1 and CDR2: LNHDA, SQIVND (reference sequence). Trimming pared 8 bases from V and 2 bases from J, leaving 20 bases between. CDR3 length equals 16 residues. In DNA form, the CDR3 reads TGTGCCAGTGGCGGAGTACCTAGCGACTACACAGATACGCAGTATTTT. Its protein is CASGGVPSDYTDTQYF.

The chain carries TRBV2 and TRBJ1-5; TRBD1 might be the D (6 bases). CDR1 and CDR2 from the germline V gene are SNHLY and FYNNEI. The CDR3 has 14 amino acids. With 2 bases removed from V and 6 bases from J, the gap between germline ends came to 11 bases. The CDR3 region is CASSENRASQPQHF. CDR3 nucleotide sequence: TGTGCCAGCAGTGAAAACAGGGCGAGTCAGCCCCAGCATTTT.

This clone was observed a handful of times. The chain links TRBV6-4 to TRBJ1-2, with unresolved D. Germline lookup yields CDR1 MRHNA and CDR2 SNTAGT. CDR3 size: 14 residues. Deletions cut 6 bases from V and 2 bases from J, with 13 bases between. In nucleotides, the CDR3 is TGTGCCAGCAGGTTCACAGCTGGCAACTATGGCTACACCTTC. Its translation: CASRFTAGNYGYTF.

The V and J genes are TRBV7-3 and TRBJ2-1; TRBD2 matches at 12 bases. This CDR3 has 15 residues. The trim removed 2 bases at V and 7 bases at J, leaving 3 bases unmatched. Germline V gene lookup returns CDR1 SGHTA and CDR2 FQGTGA. The CDR3 nucleotides are TGTGCCAGCAGCTTAGGGACTAGCGGGTGGAATGAGCAGTTCTTC. Translating gives CASSLGTSGWNEQFF.

This chain links TRBV7-3 with TRBJ2-3; perhaps TRBD2 as D (6 bases). Germline V gives CDR1 SGHTA, CDR2 FQGTGA. V was pared by 5 bases and J by 5 bases, with 11 bases between. CDR3 length equals 13 residues. The CDR3 region is CASSGRWEDTQYF. The CDR3 DNA sequence: TGTGCCAGCAGCGGGAGGTGGGAAGATACGCAGTATTTT.

CDR3 sequence: CASKLFTSSPYNEQFF. CDR3 bases: TGTGCCAGCAAATTATTTACTAGCTCCCCCTACAATGAGCAGTTCTTC. This sequence joins TRBV27 and TRBJ2-1, with a weak D call TRBD2 (6 bases). Germline values: CDR1 MNHEY, CDR2 SMNVEV (reference sequence). Trimming took 7 bases from V and 2 from J, leaving 18 bases between them. This CDR3 contains 16 residues.